This T cell receptor beta chain was obtained from a study of blood T cell repertoires in COVID-19. Clones were sequenced by immunoSEQ multiplex PCR, and TCRdb holds only the in-frame ones, with some missing. The table lists 110,000 or so clones, 81% of them singletons. Sequencing was carried out using peripheral blood. This clonotype originated in a man aged 50 or older with acute or convalescent COVID-19.

CDR3 amino acids: CASSECCEPSSTDTQYF. The DNA of the CDR3 is TGTGCCAGCAGCGAATGTTGTGAGCCCTCTAGCACAGATACGCAGTATTTT. The chain has TRBV21-1 and TRBJ2-3; the table's D call, TRBD2, was not checked against the DNA. TRBV21-1 is a documented pseudogene. The CDR3 length is 17 residues.